This T cell receptor beta chain was identified during a study of OX40 agonist ivuxolimab in advanced cancers. Study-wide results and caveats: Clonal expansion from baseline to week 6 occurred in both CD4+ and CD8+ T cells. In CD8+ T cells, expanded clones were on average more numerous than in CD4+.

Some clones are missing from TCRdb's copy, which holds only in-frame ones; the method was immunoSEQ multiplex PCR. The sample shows about 40,000 clones, around 89% of them seen only once. CDR3 length equals 13 residues. The germline V and J ends were trimmed by 2 bases and 6 bases, with 7 bases remaining between them. Germline assignment: CDR1 MNHNS and CDR2 SASEGT. On this clone itself: Antigen: not known.

A history of autoimmune disease or systemic immunosuppression excluded patients. This sequence originates from an adult with an advanced solid tumor such as melanoma, head and neck, liver or kidney cancer. The chain has TRBV6-1 and TRBJ1-4; no definite D call. Source: CD4+ or CD8+ T cells sorted from blood, taken in a trial of the OX40 agonist ivuxolimab. The CDR3 loop is CASSEIGHEKLFF. CDR3 coding DNA: TGTGCCAGCAGTGAAATAGGACATGAAAAACTGTTTTTT.